The next 3 T cell receptor beta chains were all read from a single sample in a study of identifying expanded T cells in peripheral blood. Sequencing used immunoSEQ multiplex PCR; TCRdb keeps in-frame clones, though not all of them. The sample consists of around 70,000 clones, under 90% of them appearing once. The source material was blood. Receptor source: a person aged 18 to 75 in good health.

The chain carries TRBV29-1 and TRBJ1-1; D is ambiguous. This CDR3 region has 16 residues. Germline CDR1 is SQVTM and CDR2 is ANQGSEA. V shed 3 bases and J shed 3 bases, with 20 bases lying between them. The CDR3 region is CSVDISKGGSYTEAFF. The DNA for the CDR3 is TGCAGCGTTGATATATCTAAGGGAGGGAGTTACACTGAAGCTTTCTTT.

This chain links TRBV2 with TRBJ2-1; D ambiguous. From germline, CDR1 is SNHLY and CDR2 FYNNEI. Trimming shortened V by 6 bases and J by 0 bases, and 12 bases separated the two germline ends. This CDR3 comprises 15 residues. CDR3: CASSIDKSSYNEQFF. CDR3 coding DNA: TGTGCCAGCAGCATTGACAAGAGCTCCTACAATGAGCAGTTCTTC.

The V call is TRBV18, the J call TRBJ1-6; 8 bases agree with TRBD1. J was trimmed by 5 bases and V by 5 bases; bases with no gene match: 2. The CDR3 loop spans 14 amino acids. Germline V lookup: CDR1 KGHSH, CDR2 LQKENI. This CDR3 is CASSEGQDNSPLHF. DNA of the CDR3: TGTGCCAGCTCAGAGGGACAGGATAATTCACCCCTCCACTTT.